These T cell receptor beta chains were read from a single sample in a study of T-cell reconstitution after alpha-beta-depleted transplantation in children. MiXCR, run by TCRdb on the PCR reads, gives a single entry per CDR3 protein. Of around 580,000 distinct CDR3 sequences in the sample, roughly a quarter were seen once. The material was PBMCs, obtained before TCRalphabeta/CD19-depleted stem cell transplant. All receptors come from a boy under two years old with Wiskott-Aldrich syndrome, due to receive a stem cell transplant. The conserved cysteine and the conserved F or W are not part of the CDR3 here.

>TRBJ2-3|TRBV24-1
ATSDSSGGTDTQY
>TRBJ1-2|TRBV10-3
AISESGPPFAT
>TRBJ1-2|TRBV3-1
ASSQVDYYGYT
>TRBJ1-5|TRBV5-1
ASSLTGLPGPQH
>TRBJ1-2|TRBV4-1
ASSQITTGVVGYT
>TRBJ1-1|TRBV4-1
ASSQGYRSTEAF
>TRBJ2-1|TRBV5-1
ASRLVGAPPYNEQF
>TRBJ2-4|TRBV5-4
ASSSPGGFKNSQY
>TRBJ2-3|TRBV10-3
AISESPTGDTQY
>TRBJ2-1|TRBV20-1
SARSLGTSVYNEQF
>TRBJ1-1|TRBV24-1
ATRNRTNTEAF
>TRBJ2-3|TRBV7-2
ASSLRGDSSTTDTQY
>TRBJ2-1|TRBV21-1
ASCKRGNNEQF
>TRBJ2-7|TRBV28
ASSSSSGRAPEQY
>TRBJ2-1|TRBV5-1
ASYREGSYNEQF
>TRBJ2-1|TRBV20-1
SADTSGRSEQF
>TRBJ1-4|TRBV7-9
ASSLAREGGEKLF
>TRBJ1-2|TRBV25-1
ASRKTEVYGYT
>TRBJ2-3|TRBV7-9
ATRPPGSTDTQY
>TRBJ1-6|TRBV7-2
ASSFLDAPLH
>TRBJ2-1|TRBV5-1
ASSRGLAGGPHNEQF
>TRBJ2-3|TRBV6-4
ASSASGVTDTQY
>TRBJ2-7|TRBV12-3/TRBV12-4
ASGVSGSSYEQY
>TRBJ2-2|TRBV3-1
ASSHGGELF
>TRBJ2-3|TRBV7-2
ASSLAAGKADTQY
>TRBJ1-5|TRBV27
ASRKLNQPQH
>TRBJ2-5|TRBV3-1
ASRPGLAGGPIETQY
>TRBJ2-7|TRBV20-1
SAKGPLEGYEQY
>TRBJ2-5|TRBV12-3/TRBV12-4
ASSFPSEETQY
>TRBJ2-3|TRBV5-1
ASSLGLADTQY
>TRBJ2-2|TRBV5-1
ASSLGGLSTGELF
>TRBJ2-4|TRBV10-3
AISNPSARSKNIQY
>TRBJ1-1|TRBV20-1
SATPVANTEAF
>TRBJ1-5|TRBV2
ASSEIGTEYQPQH
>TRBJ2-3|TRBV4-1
ASSPEPFRADTQY
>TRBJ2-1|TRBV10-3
AISAWTGRVPYNEQF
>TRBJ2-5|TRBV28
ASSLGTPGKETQY
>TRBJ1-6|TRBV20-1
SARDRAASPLH
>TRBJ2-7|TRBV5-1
ASSLVPQFYEQY
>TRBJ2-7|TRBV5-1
ASSLGGGAGYEQY
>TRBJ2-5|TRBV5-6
ASSCENQETQY